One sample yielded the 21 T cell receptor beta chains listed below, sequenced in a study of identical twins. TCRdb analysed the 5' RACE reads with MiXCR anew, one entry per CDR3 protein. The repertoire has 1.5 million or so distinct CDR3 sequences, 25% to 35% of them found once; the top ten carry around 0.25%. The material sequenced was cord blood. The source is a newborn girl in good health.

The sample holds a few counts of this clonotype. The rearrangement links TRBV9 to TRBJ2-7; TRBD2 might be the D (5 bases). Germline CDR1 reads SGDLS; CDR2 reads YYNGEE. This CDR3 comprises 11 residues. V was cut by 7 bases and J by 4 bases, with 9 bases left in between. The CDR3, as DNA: TGTGCCAGCGGGCGGACTTACGAGCAGTACTTC. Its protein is CASGRTYEQYF.

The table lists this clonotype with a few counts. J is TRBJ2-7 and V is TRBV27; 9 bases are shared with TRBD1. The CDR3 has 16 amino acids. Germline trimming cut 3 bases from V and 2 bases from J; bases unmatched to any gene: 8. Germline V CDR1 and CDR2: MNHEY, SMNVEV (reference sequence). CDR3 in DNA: TGTGCCAGCAGTTTCTATCCGGGACAGGGTGCCTACGAGCAGTACTTC. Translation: CASSFYPGQGAYEQYF.

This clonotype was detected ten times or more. The CDR3 reads CASSLRGGGKNIQYF. CDR3 nucleotides: TGTGCCAGCAGTTTACGGGGCGGGGGCAAAAACATTCAGTACTTC. The chain carries TRBV12-3 or TRBV12-4 and TRBJ2-4, with TRBD2 matching over 7 bases. The ends lost 2 bases at V and 3 bases at J; junction bases unmatched: 4. CDR3 size: 15 residues.

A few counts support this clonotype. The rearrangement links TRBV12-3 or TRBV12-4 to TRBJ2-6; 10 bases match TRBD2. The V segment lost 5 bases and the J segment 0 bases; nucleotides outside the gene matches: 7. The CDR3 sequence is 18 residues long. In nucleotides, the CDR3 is TGTGCCAGCAGTCCCAAAGCGGGGGGGCGCTCTGGGGCCAACGTCCTGACTTTC. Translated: CASSPKAGGRSGANVLTF.

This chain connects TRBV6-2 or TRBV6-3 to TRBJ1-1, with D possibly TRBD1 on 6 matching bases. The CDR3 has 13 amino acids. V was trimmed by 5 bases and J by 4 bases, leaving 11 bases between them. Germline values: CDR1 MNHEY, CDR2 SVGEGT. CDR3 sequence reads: CASSGPGATEAFF. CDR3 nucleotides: TGTGCCAGCAGTGGTCCAGGGGCCACTGAAGCTTTCTTT.

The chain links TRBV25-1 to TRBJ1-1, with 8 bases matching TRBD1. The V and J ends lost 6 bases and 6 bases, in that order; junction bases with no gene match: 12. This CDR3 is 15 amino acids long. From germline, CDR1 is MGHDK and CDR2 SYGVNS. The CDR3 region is CASSPLDRGVAEAFF. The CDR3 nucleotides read TGTGCCAGCAGCCCACTTGACAGGGGTGTCGCTGAAGCTTTCTTT.

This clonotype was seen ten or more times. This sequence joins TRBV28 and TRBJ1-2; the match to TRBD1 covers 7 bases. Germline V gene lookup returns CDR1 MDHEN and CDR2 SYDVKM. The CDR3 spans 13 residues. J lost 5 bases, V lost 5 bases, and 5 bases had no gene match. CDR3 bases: TGTGCCAGCAGTATAAGACAGGGATATGGCTACACCTTC. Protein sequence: CASSIRQGYGYTF.

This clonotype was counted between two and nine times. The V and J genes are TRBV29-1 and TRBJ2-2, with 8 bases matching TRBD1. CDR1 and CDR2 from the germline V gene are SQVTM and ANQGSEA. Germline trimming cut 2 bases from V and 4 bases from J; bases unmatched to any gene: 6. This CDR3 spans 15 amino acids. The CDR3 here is CSVERQGTSTGELFF. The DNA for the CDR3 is TGCAGCGTTGAACGACAGGGGACATCCACCGGGGAGCTGTTTTTT.

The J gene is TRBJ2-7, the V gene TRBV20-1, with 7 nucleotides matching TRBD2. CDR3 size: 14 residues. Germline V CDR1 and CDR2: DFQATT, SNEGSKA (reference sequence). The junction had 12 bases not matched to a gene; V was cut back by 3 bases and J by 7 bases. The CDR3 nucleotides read TGCAGTGCTAGCTCTAGCGGTAACTACAATGAGCAGTACTTC. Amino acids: CSASSSGNYNEQYF.

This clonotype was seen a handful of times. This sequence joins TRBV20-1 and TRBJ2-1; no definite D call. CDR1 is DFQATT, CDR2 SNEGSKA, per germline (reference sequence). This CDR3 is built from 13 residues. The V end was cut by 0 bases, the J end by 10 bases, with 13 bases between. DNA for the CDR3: TGCAGTGCTAGAGAAGAGCTACGGATCGAGCAGTTCTTC. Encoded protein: CSAREELRIEQFF.

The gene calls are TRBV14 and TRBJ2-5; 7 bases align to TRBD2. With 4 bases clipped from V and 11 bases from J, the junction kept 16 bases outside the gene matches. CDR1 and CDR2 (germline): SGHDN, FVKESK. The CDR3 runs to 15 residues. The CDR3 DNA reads TGTGCCAGCAGCCTCCGGCTAGCGGTGAACGATGAGCAGTACTTC. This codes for CASSLRLAVNDEQYF.

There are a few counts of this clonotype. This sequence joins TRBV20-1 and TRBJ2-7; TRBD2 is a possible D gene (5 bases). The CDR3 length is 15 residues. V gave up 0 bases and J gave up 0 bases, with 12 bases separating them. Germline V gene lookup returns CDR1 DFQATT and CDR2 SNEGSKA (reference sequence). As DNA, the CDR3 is TGCAGTGCTAGAGATCTCGCGACTATCTCCTACGAGCAGTACTTC. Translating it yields CSARDLATISYEQYF.

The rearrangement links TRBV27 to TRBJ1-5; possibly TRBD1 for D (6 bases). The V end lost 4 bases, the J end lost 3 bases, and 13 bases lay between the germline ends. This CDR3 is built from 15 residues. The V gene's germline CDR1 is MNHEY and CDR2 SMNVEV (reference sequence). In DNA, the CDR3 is TGTGCCAGCAGTTCGCTCAACAGGGTCAATCAGCCCCAGCATTTT. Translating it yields CASSSLNRVNQPQHF.

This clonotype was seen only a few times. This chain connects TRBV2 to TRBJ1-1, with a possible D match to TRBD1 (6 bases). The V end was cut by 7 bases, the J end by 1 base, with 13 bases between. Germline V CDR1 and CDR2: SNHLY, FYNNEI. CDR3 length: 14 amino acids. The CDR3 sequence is CASTGGRGNTEAFF. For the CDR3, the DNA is TGTGCCAGCACGGGGGGGCGGGGGAACACTGAAGCTTTCTTT.

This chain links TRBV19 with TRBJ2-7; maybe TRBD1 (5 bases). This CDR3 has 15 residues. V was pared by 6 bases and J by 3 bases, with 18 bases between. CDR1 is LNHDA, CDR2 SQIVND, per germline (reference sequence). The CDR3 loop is CASSRRVEVGYEQYF. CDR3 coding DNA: TGTGCCAGTAGCCGCAGGGTCGAAGTAGGCTACGAGCAGTACTTC.

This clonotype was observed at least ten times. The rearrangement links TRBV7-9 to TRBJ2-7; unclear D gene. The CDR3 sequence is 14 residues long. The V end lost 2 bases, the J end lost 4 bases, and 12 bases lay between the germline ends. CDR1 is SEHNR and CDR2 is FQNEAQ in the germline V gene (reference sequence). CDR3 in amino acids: CASSLIPSLYEQYF. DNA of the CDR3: TGTGCCAGCAGCTTAATCCCTAGTCTGTACGAGCAGTACTTC.

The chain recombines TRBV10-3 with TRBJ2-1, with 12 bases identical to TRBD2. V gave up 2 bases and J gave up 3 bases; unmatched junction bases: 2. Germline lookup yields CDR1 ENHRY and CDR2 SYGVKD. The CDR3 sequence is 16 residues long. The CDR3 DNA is TGTGCCATCAGTGAGGGACTAGCGGGAATCTACAATGAGCAGTTCTTC. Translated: CAISEGLAGIYNEQFF.

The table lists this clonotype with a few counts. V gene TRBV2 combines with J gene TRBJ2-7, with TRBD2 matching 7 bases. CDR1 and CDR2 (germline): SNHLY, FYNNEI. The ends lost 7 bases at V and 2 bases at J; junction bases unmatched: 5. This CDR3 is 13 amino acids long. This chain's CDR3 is CASNRLAAYEQYF. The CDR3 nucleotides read TGTGCCAGCAATAGACTAGCCGCCTACGAGCAGTACTTC.

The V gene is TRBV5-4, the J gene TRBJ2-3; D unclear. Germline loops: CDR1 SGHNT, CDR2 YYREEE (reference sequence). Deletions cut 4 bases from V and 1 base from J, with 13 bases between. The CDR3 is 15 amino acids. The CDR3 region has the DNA TGTGCCAGCAGCCCCGGGTCCCGGGGCACAGATACGCAGTATTTT. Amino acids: CASSPGSRGTDTQYF.

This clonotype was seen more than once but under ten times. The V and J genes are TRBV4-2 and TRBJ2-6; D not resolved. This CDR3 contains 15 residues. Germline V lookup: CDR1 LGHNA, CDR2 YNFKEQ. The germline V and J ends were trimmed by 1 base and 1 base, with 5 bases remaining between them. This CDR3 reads CASSQGRSGANVLTF. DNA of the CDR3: TGTGCCAGCAGCCAAGGTAGATCTGGGGCCAACGTCCTGACTTTC.

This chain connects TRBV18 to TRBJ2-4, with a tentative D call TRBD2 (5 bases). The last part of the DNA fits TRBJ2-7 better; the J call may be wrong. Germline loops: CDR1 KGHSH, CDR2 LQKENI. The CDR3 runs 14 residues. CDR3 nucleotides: TGTGCCAGCTCCGGCAGAACTAGTCAGATCGAGCAGTACTTC. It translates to CASSGRTSQIEQYF.